The entry below describes one TCR beta chain. Its recognized antigen is unknown. Per-base qualities were not stored, and no clone one base away is much larger. Counted from cysteine to phenylalanine, this CDR3 has 15 amino acids. Here the CDR3 DNA is all that survives: 45 bases in frame from base 1. Trimming costs V 5 bases and J 3 bases, and their ends lie 16 bases apart. For CDR1 and CDR2, the germline V gene (reference sequence) lists MNHEY and SMNVEV. This specimen comes from a study of blood T cell repertoires in COVID-19 (dated by TCRdb to about 2020). For context, the study as a whole: The collaborator samples originated in the United States, Italy and Spain and spanned the acute and convalescent phases of COVID-19. The material from the prospective study consisted of cDNA or gDNA derived from T cells, B-cell-depleted T cells, or PBMCs. The dataset comprised deeply sampled blood TCRbeta repertoires from subjects exposed to, actively infected with, or recovered from COVID-19. A freely available public database, intended as a resource for researchers studying the immune response to SARS-CoV-2, is where the repertoires were released. The samples were drawn from two sources: the first 160 participants of the ongoing ImmuneRACE study, and 1,254 subjects contributed by 6 global collaborators. Sample metadata almost always included a de-identified subject ID, COVID-19 status, age in years and sex. Where HLA class I and class II types were available, the types were taken from metadata supplied by the sample provider, not from assay-based typing. Findings and caveats that apply to the study as a whole: The amount of clinical and demographic metadata varied by source and participant and was provided uncurated.

Collaborating institutions collected whole blood in K2EDTA tubes following their own protocols. For TCRbeta analysis, collaborators shipped samples in one of three forms: frozen whole blood, isolated PBMCs, or DNA extracted from either of those sample types. TCRbeta CDR3 regions were amplified from genomic DNA by means of the immunoSEQ Assay, a bias-controlled multiplex PCR. The source study handled its data this way. Nucleated cell counts per sample were estimated from amplification of reference gene primers within the assay. Sequence reads were collapsed and filtered to measure the absolute abundance of every unique TCRbeta CDR3 rearrangement. Productive Simpson clonality was computed per sample as the square root of Simpson's diversity index over productive rearrangements. Drawn from immuneACCESS, this table holds only the in-frame rearrangements with V and J called that TCRdb kept. Clones are partly lost; checked studies trace under half to an unresolved V gene and leave the rest unexplained. The D gene and trimming were derived from the DNA, and the V and J assignments and clone size from that table. The sample contains about 91,000 clones, almost 90% of them found a single time. The ten largest clones add up to roughly 8.1% of the sample.

The receptor comes from a woman in her seventies with acute or convalescent COVID-19. The rearranged segments are TRBV27 and TRBJ2-5; D gene: possibly TRBD2, on 6 matching bases. The specimen sequenced was peripheral blood. The DNA is TGTGCCAGCAGTCCCCTCGGGACTGGGAAAGAGACCCAGTACTTC. It translates to CASSPLGTGKETQYF.